The T cell receptor (beta chain) described here comes from a study of blood T cell repertoires in COVID-19. The protocol was immunoSEQ multiplex PCR, while the TCRdb copy is restricted to in-frame clones and leaves out a portion. The sample contains approximately 210,000 clones, around 88% of which appear only once. The ends were cut back, 5 bases at V and 8 bases at J, with 11 bases in the middle. CDR3 length: 13 amino acids. Germline-derived CDR1 and CDR2 are SGHRS and YFSETQ. Source material: peripheral blood. This clonotype originated in a man between 18 and 35 years old with active or convalescent COVID-19. The chain joins TRBV5-1 to TRBJ1-6; a weak D match, TRBD1 (5 bases). In DNA form, the CDR3 reads TGCGCCAGCAGGGGCAGGGAGGATTCACCCCTCCACTTT. Protein sequence: CASRGREDSPLHF.